This is a list of T cell receptor beta chains from one sample in a study of T cell repertoires in cytomegalovirus infection. TCRdb recomputed calls from the reads with MiXCR, one row per CDR3 protein. The sample records about 740,000 distinct CDR3 sequences, less than 40% being singletons. Specimen: PBMCs. These receptors were collected from a human donor in good health (CMV status not recorded). Some clones in this sample may be carry-over from other donors' samples. Each CDR3 is given with its conserved first and last residue. The D gene is left open where the match is weak. Where a row states a size, it is once, few, many or the class of an expanded clone; other rows omit it.

size	V	J	D	CDR3	DNA
NA	TRBV5-1	TRBJ2-1	TRBD1	CASSFLDRVGNEQFF	TGCGCCAGCAGCTTTCTGGACAGGGTGGGCAATGAGCAGTTCTTC
NA	TRBV7-6	TRBJ1-5	NA	CASSLAGGTQPQHF	TGTGCCAGCAGCTTAGCGGGAGGTACTCAGCCCCAGCATTTT
few	TRBV12-3/TRBV12-4	TRBJ2-2	TRBD1	CASRADRGRVTWELFF	TGTGCCAGCAGAGCCGACAGGGGAAGGGTAACGTGGGAGCTGTTTTTT
NA	TRBV12-3/TRBV12-4	TRBJ2-5	TRBD2	CASTLTGQRGETQYF	TGTGCCAGCACACTGACTGGCCAGCGGGGGGAGACCCAGTACTTC
NA	TRBV12-3/TRBV12-4	TRBJ2-1	TRBD1	CASSYTGASEQFF	TGTGCCAGCAGTTATACAGGGGCGAGTGAGCAGTTCTTC
few	TRBV30	TRBJ2-5	TRBD2	CAWRPGTRFQGTQYF	TGTGCCTGGAGGCCCGGGACTAGATTTCAGGGGACCCAGTACTTC
NA	TRBV7-8	TRBJ2-1	NA	CASSLTSDRSYNEQFF	TGTGCCAGCAGCTTAACTTCAGACCGCTCCTACAATGAGCAGTTCTTC
NA	TRBV7-2	TRBJ2-3	NA	CASTLGGESTDTQYF	TGTGCCAGCACCTTAGGGGGGGAGAGCACAGATACGCAGTATTTT
NA	TRBV2	TRBJ1-4	NA	CASSETGRQLFF	TGTGCCAGCAGTGAAACCGGGCGGCAACTGTTTTTT
few	TRBV2	TRBJ2-1	NA	CASSEAPRGNNEQFF	TGTGCCAGCAGTGAAGCGCCGAGGGGGAACAATGAGCAGTTCTTC
few	TRBV7-2	TRBJ1-4	NA	CASSSTPGTTNEKLFF	TGTGCCAGCAGCTCAACCCCAGGGACAACTAATGAAAAACTGTTTTTT
NA	TRBV24-1	TRBJ2-3	NA	CATSDFTGSTDTQYF	TGTGCCACCAGTGATTTTACGGGGTCCACAGATACGCAGTATTTT
NA	TRBV6-5	TRBJ2-3	NA	CASSYRQSNTDTQYF	TGTGCCAGCAGTTACCGGCAGAGCAACACAGATACGCAGTATTTT
NA	TRBV11-2	TRBJ2-7	NA	CASSLASGVPGSYEQYF	TGTGCCAGCAGCTTAGCCTCAGGGGTTCCTGGCTCCTACGAGCAGTACTTC
NA	TRBV7-9	TRBJ2-7	TRBD1	CASSPGTGTRGEQYF	TGTGCCAGCAGCCCCGGGACAGGGACGCGCGGGGAGCAGTACTTC
NA	TRBV7-9	TRBJ2-7	TRBD1	CASSLGEQGGSYEQYF	TGTGCCAGCAGCTTAGGGGAACAGGGGGGCTCCTACGAGCAGTACTTC